Sequencing of this T cell receptor (beta chain) was carried out in a study of T cell repertoires in cytomegalovirus infection. The CDR3 runs 15 residues. Trimming pared 2 bases from V and 4 bases from J, leaving 14 bases between. The germline CDR1 and CDR2 sequences are MDHEN and SYDVKM. TCRdb ran MiXCR on the reads and lists one entry per CDR3 protein. The data contain 630,000 or so distinct CDR3 sequences, roughly 26% of them singletons. The receptor was isolated from a human donor in good health (CMV status not recorded). Some clones in this sample may be carry-over from other donors' samples. Sequences were obtained from CD8+ T cells from PBMCs. The V and J genes are TRBV28 and TRBJ1-1, with a possible D match to TRBD1 (6 bases). The CDR3 nucleotides are TGTGCCAGCAGTTTAAGGGGGGACATTACCACTGAAGCTTTCTTT. This gives the protein CASSLRGDITTEAFF. Full variable domain (missing parts from reference TRBV28 and TRBJ1-1): DVKVTQSSRYLVKRTGEKVFLECVQDMDHENMFWYRQDPGLGLRLIYFSYDVKMKEKGDIPEGYSVSREKKERFSLILESASTNQTSMYLCASSLRGDITTEAFFGQGTRLTVV.